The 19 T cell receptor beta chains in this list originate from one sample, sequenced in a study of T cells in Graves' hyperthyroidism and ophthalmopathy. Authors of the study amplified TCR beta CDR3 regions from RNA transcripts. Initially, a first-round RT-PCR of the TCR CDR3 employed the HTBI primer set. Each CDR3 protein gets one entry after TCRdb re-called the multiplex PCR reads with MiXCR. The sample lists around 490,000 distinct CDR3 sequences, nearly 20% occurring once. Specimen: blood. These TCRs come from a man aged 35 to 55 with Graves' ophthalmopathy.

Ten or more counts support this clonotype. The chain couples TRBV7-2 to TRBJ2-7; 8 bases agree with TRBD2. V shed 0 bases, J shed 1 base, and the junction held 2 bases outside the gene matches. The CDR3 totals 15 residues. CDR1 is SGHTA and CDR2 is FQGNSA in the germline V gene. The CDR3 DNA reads TGTGCCAGCAGCTTAGCTAGCGGGGAGTCCTACGAGCAGTACTTC. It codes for CASSLASGESYEQYF.

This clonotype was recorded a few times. CDR3 bases: TGTGCCAGCAGTTACAGGGTAGGGACATACAATGAGCAGTTCTTC. It encodes CASSYRVGTYNEQFF. J is TRBJ2-1 and V is TRBV5-5, with D tentatively TRBD1 (6 bases). This CDR3 has 15 amino acids. The germline V and J ends were trimmed by 5 bases and 4 bases, with 16 bases remaining between them. Per germline, CDR1 SGHKS and CDR2 YYEKEE (reference sequence). The variable domain in full, with the rest retrieved from reference TRBV5-5 and TRBJ2-1, is DAGVTQSPTHLIKTRGQQVTLRCSPISGHKSVSWYQQVLGQGPQFIFQYYEKEERGRGNFPDRFSARQFPNYSSELNVNALLLGDSALYLCASSYRVGTYNEQFFGPGTRLTVL.

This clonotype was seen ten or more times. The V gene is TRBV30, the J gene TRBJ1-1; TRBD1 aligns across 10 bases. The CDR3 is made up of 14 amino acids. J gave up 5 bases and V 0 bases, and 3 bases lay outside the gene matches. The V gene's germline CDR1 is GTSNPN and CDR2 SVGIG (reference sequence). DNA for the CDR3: TGTGCCTGGAGTGTGGGGACAGGGGTAACTGAAGCTTTCTTT. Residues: CAWSVGTGVTEAFF.

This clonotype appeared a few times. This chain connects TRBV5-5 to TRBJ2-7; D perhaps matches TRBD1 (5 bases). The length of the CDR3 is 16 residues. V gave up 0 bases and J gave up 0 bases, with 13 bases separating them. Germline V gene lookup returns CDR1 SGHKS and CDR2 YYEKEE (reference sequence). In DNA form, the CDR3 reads TGTGCCAGCAGCTTGGATGTGGGGCTGAGCTCCTACGAGCAGTACTTC. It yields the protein CASSLDVGLSSYEQYF.

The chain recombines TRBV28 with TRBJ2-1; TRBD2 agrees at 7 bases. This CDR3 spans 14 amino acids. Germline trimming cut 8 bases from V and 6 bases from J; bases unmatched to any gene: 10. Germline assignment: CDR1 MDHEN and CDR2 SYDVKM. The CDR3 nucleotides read TGTGCCAGCCGGAACGCGGGAGAAGCCAATGAGCAGTTCTTC. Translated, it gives CASRNAGEANEQFF.

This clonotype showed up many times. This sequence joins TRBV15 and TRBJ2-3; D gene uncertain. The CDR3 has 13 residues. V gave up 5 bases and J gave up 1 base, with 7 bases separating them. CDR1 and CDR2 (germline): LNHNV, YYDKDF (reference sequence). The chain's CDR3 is CATSSVGTDTQYF. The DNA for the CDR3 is TGTGCCACCAGCTCCGTCGGCACAGATACGCAGTATTTT.

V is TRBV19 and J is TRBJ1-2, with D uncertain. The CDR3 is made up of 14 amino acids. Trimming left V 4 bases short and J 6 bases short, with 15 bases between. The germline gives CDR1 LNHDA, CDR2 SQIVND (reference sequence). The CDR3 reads CASSTSTAWNGYTF. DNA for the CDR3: TGTGCCAGTAGTACCTCCACCGCATGGAATGGCTACACCTTC.

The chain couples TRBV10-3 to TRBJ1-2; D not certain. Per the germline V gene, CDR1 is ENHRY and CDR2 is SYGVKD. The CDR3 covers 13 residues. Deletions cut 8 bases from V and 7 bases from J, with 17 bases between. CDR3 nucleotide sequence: TGTGCCATCTCGGATACAGATTCGTTTGGCTACACCTTC. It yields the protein CAISDTDSFGYTF.

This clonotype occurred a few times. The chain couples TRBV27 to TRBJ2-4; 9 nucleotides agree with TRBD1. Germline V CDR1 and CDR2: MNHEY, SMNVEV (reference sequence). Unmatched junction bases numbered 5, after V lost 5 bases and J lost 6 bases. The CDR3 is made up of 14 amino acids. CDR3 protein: CASSGQGRGNIQYF. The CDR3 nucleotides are TGTGCCAGCAGTGGACAGGGGAGAGGAAACATTCAGTACTTC.

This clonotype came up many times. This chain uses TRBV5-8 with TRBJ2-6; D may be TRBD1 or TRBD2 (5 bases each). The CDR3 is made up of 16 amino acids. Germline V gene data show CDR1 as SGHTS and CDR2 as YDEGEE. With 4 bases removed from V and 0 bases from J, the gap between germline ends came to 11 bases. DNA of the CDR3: TGTGCCAGCAGCCAACCGGGGCCCTCTGGGGCCAACGTCCTGACTTTC. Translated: CASSQPGPSGANVLTF.

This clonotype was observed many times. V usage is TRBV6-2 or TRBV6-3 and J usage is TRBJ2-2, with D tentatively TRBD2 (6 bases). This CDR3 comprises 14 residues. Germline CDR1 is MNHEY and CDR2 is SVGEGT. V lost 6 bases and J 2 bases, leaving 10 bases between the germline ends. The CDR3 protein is CASSPSANTGELFF. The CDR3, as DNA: TGTGCCAGCAGCCCTAGCGCAAACACCGGGGAGCTGTTTTTT.

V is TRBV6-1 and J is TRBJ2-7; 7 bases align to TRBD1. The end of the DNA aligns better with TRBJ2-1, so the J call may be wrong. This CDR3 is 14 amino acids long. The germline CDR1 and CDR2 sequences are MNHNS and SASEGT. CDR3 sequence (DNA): TGTGCCAGCAGCAGGGACAGCCAATCCTACGAGCAGTTCTTC. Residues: CASSRDSQSYEQFF.

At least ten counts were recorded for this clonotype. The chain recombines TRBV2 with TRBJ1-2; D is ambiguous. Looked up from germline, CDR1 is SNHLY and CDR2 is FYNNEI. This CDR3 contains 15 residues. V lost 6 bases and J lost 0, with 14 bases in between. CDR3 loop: CASSQRPDTNYGYTF. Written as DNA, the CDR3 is TGTGCCAGCAGCCAACGACCAGACACTAACTATGGCTACACCTTC.

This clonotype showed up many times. The CDR3 nucleotides are TGTGCCAGCAGTTTCGGCAGATCCTACGAGCAGTACTTC. It translates to CASSFGRSYEQYF. The chain has TRBV12-3 or TRBV12-4 and TRBJ2-7; no reliable D call. Between the trimmed V and J ends, which lost 3 bases and 1 base, there was a span of 7 bases. The CDR3 is 13 amino acids.

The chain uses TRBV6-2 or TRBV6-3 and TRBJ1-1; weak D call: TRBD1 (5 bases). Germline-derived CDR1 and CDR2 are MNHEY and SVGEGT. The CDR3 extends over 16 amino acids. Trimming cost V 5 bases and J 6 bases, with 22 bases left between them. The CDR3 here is CASSHLLREMGAEAFF. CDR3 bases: TGTGCCAGCAGTCACCTCCTCAGGGAAATGGGGGCTGAAGCTTTCTTT.

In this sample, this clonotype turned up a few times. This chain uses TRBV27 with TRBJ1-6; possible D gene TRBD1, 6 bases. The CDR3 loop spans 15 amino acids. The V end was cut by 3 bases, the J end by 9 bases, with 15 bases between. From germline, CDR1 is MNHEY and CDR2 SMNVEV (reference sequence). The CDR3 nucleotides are TGTGCCAGCAGTTTTGCCCAGGGGTTTACTTCACCCCTCCACTTT. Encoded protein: CASSFAQGFTSPLHF.

CDR3 sequence (DNA): TGTGCCATCAGTGACCAGGGGGGGGGCCCCTACGAGCAGTACTTC. It is translated as CAISDQGGGPYEQYF. The chain has TRBV10-3 and TRBJ2-7; D may match TRBD1 or TRBD2 (7 bases each). The CDR3 runs 15 residues. Trimming took off 3 bases at V and 2 bases at J, with 14 bases between the two ends. Germline assignment: CDR1 ENHRY and CDR2 SYGVKD.

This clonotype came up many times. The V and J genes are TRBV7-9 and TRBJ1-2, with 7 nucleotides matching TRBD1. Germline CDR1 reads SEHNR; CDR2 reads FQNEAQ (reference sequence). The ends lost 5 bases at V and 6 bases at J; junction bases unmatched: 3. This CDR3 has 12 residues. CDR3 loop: CASSQGGNGYTF. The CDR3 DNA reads TGTGCCAGCAGCCAGGGGGGCAATGGCTACACCTTC.

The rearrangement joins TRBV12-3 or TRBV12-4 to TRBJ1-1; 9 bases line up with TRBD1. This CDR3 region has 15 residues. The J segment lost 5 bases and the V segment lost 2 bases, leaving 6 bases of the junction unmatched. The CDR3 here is CASSLLTGGDTEAFF. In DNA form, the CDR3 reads TGTGCCAGCAGTTTATTGACAGGGGGGGATACTGAAGCTTTCTTT.